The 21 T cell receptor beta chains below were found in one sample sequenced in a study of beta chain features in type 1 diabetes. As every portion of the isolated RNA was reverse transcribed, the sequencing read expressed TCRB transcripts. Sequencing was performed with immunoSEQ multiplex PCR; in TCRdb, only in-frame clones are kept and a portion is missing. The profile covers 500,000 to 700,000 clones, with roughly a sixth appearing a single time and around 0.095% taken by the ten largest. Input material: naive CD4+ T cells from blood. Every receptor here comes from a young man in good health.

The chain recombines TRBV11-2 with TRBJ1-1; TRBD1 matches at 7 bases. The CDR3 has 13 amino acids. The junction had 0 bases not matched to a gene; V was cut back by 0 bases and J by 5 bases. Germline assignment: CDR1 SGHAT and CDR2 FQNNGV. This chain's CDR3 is CASSLEQGTEAFF. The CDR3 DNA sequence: TGTGCCAGCAGCTTAGAACAGGGGACTGAAGCTTTCTTT. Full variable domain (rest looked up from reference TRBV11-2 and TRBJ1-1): EAGVAQSPRYKIIEKRQSVAFWCNPISGHATLYWYQQILGQGPKLLIQFQNNGVVDDSQLPKDRFSAERLKGVDSTLKIQPAKLEDSAVYLCASSLEQGTEAFFGQGTRLTVV.

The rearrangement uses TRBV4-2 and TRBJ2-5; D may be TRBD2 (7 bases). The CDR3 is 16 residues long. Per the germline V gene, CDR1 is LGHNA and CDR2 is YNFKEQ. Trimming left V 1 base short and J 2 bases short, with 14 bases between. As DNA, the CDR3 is TGTGCCAGCAGCCAAGCGGGTAGGGGGGGGCAAGAGACCCAGTACTTC. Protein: CASSQAGRGGQETQYF.

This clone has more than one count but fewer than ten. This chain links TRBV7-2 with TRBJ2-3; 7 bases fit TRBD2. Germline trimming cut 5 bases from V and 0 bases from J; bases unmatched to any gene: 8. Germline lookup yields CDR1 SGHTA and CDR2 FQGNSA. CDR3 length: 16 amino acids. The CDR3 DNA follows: TGTGCCAGCAGCCCCGGGGGGTTGACTAGCACAGATACGCAGTATTTT. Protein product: CASSPGGLTSTDTQYF. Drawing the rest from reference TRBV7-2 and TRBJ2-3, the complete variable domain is GAGVSQSPSNKVTEKGKDVELRCDPISGHTALYWYRQSLGQGLEFLIYFQGNSAPDKSGLPSDRFSAERTGGSVSTLTIQRTQQEDSAVYLCASSPGGLTSTDTQYFGPGTRLTVL.

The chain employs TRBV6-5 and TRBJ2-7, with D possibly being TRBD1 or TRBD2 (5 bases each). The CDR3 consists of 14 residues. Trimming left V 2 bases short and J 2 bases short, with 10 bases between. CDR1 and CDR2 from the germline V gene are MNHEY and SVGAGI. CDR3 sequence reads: CASSYRDHTYEQYF. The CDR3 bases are TGTGCCAGCAGTTACCGGGACCACACCTACGAGCAGTACTTC.

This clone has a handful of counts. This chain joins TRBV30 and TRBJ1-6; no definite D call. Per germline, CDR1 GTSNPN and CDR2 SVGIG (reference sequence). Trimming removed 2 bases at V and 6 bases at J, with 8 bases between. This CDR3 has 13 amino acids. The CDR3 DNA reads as TGTGCCTGGAGTCATGCACCTAATTCACCCCTCCACTTT. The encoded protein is CAWSHAPNSPLHF. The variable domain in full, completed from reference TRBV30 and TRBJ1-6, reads SQTIHQWPATLVQPVGSPLSLECTVEGTSNPNLYWYRQAAGRGLQLLFYSVGIGQISSEVPQNLSASRPQDRQFILSSKKLLLSDSGFYLCAWSHAPNSPLHFGNGTRLTVT.

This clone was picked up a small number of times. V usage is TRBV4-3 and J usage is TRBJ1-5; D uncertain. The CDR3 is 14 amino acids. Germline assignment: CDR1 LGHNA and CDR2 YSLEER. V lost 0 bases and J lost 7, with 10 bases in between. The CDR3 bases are TGCGCCAGCAGCCAAGACTCCGTTTCCCAGCCCCAGCATTTT. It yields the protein CASSQDSVSQPQHF.

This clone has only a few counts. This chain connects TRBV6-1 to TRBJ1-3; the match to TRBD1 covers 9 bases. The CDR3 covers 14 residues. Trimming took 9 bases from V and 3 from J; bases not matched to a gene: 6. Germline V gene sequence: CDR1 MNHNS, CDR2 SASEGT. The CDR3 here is CASTRDRVGNTIYF. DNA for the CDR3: TGTGCCAGTACGCGGGACAGGGTTGGAAACACCATATATTTT.

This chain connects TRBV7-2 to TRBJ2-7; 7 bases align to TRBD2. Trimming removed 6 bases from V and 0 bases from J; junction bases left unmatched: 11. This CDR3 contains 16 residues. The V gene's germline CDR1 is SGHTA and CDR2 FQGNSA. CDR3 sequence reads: CASSSRFRDYSYEQYF. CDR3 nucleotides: TGTGCCAGCAGTTCCCGATTCCGGGACTACTCCTACGAGCAGTACTTC.

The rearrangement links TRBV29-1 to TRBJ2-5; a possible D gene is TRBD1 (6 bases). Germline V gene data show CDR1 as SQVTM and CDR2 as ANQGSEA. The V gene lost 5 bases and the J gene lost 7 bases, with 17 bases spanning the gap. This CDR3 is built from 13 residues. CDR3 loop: CSVLDRFEGTQYF. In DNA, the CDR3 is TGCAGCGTTCTTGACAGGTTTGAGGGGACCCAGTACTTC.

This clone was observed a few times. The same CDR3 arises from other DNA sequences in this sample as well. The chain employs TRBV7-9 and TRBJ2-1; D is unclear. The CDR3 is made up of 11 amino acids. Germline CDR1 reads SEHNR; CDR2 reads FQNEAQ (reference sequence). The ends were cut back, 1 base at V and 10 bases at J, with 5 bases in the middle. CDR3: CASSLEGEQFF. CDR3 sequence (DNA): TGTGCCAGCAGCTTAGAAGGGGAGCAGTTCTTC.

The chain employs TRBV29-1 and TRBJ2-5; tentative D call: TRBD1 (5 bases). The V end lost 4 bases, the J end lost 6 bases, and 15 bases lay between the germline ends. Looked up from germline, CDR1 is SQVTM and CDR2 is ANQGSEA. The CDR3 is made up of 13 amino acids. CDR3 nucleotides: TGCAGCGTTGGGAATCAGGGCACACAGACCCAGTACTTC. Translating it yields CSVGNQGTQTQYF.

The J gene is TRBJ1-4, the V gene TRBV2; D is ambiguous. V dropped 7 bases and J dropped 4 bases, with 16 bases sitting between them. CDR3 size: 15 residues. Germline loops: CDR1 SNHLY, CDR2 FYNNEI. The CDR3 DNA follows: TGTGCCAGCAAGGAAGGCGGTGGGATTAATGAAAAACTGTTTTTT. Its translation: CASKEGGGINEKLFF.

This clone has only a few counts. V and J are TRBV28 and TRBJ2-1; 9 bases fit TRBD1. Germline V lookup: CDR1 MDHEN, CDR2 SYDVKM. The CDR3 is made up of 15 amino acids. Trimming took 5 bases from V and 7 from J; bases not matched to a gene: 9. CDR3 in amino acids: CASSLPGQGLNEQFF. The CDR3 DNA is TGTGCCAGCAGTCTCCCGGGACAGGGATTAAATGAGCAGTTCTTC.

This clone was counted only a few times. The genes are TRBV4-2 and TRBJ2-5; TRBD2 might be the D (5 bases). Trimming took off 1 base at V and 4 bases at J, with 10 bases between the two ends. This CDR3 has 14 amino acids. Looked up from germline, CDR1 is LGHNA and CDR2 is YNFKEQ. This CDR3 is CASSQATRLETQYF. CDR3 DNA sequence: TGTGCCAGCAGCCAAGCTACTAGACTAGAGACCCAGTACTTC.

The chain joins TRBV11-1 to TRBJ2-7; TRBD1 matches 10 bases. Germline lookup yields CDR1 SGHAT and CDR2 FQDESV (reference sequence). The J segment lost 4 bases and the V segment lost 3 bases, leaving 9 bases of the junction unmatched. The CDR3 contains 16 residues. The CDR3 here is CASSLVSGTGVYEQYF. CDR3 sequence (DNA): TGTGCCAGCAGCTTGGTCTCGGGGACAGGGGTTTACGAGCAGTACTTC.

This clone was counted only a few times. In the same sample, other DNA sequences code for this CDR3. The CDR3 coding sequence is TGTGCCAGCAGTCTCCCATCATACGAGCAGTACTTC. Its protein is CASSLPSYEQYF. J is TRBJ2-7 and V is TRBV28; no clear D. With 5 bases removed from V and 4 bases from J, the gap between germline ends came to 9 bases. The CDR3 has 12 amino acids. The germline V gene encodes CDR1 MDHEN and CDR2 SYDVKM.

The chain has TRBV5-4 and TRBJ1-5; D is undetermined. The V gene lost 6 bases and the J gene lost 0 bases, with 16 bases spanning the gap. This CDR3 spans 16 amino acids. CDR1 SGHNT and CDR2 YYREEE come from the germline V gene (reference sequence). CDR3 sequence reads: CASNAGSPNSNQPQHF. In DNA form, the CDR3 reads TGTGCCAGCAATGCCGGGAGTCCAAATAGCAATCAGCCCCAGCATTTT.

This CDR3 reads CASSQDRLNTEAFF. Here the CDR3 DNA reads TGTGCCAGCTCACAAGACAGACTGAACACTGAAGCTTTCTTT. V is TRBV18 and J is TRBJ1-1; a weak D match, TRBD1 (5 bases). Germline V gives CDR1 KGHSH, CDR2 LQKENI. V lost 4 bases to trimming and J lost 0 bases, with 9 bases between them. The CDR3 length is 14 residues.

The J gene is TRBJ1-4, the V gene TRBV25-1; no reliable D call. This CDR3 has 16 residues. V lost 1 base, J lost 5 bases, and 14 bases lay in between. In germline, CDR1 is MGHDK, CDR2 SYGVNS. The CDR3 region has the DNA TGTGCCAGCAGTGAATGGCGGGGAATGGGGAATGAAAAACTGTTTTTT. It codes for CASSEWRGMGNEKLFF.

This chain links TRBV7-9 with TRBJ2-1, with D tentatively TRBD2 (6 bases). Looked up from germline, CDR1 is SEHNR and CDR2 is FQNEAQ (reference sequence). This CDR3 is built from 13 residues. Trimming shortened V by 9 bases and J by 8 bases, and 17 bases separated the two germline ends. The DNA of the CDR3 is TGTGCCAGAGGCGGGGTTCTAGGGTATGAGCAGTTCTTC. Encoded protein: CARGGVLGYEQFF.

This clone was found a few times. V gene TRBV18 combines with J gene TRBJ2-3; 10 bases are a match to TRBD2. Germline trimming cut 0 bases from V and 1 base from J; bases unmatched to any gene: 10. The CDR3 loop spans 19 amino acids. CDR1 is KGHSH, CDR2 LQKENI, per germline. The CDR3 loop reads CASSPPRASGGDGTDTQYF. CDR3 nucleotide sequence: TGTGCCAGCTCACCACCGAGGGCTAGCGGGGGTGATGGCACAGATACGCAGTATTTT.